These 25 T cell receptor beta chains came from one sample sequenced in a study of post-analysis software for immune sequencing data. These receptors have no known antigen. Regarding the study as a whole: TRBV5-6, TRBV5-1 and TRBV20-1 were among about 5 TRBV segments more frequent in patients than controls.

Carried by the TCR beta cDNA libraries were unique molecular identifiers. TCRdb independently ran MiXCR on the PCR reads; one entry per CDR3 protein. The profile shows 700,000 to 900,000 distinct CDR3 sequences, around 46% of them singletons. The sample consisted of blood. The origin of the receptors is a girl under 18 with multiple sclerosis.

This chain uses TRBV20-1 with TRBJ1-2, with TRBD1 matching over 9 bases. CDR3 length: 14 amino acids. The germline CDR1 and CDR2 sequences are DFQATT and SNEGSKA (reference sequence). Trimming took 3 bases from V and 6 from J; bases not matched to a gene: 8. CDR3 in DNA: TGCAGTGCTAGTATCGGGACAGGGTGGGATGGCTACACCTTC. Translating gives CSASIGTGWDGYTF.

This sequence joins TRBV11-2 and TRBJ2-3, with TRBD1 identical over 10 bases. Germline values: CDR1 SGHAT, CDR2 FQNNGV. This CDR3 region has 15 residues. V lost 7 bases to trimming and J lost 4 bases; unmatched junction nucleotides: 8. Here the CDR3 reads CASTRQGAFADTQYF. The CDR3 region has the DNA TGTGCCAGCACCCGACAGGGGGCGTTTGCAGATACGCAGTATTTT.

This rearrangement joins TRBV5-1 to TRBJ1-1, with D perhaps matching TRBD1 (5 bases). CDR1 SGHRS and CDR2 YFSETQ come from the germline V gene. The CDR3 contains 15 residues. V lost 2 bases to trimming and J lost 0 bases, with 11 bases between them. CDR3 DNA: TGCGCCAGCAGCTTATCTGACAGCTTGAACACTGAAGCTTTCTTT. Translation: CASSLSDSLNTEAFF. The whole variable domain, remainder taken from reference TRBV5-1 and TRBJ1-1, is KAGVTQTPRYLIKTRGQQVTLSCSPISGHRSVSWYQQTPGQGLQFLFEYFSETQRNKGNFPGRFSGRQFSNSRSEMNVSTLELGDSALYLCASSLSDSLNTEAFFGQGTRLTVV.

The rearrangement links TRBV4-3 to TRBJ1-1; possibly TRBD1 for D (5 bases). Trimming took off 0 bases at V and 10 bases at J, with 12 bases between the two ends. CDR1 and CDR2 (germline): LGHNA, YSLEER. This CDR3 is 13 amino acids long. DNA of the CDR3: TGCGCCAGCAGCCAAGAGACCAGGGAGGGAGCTTTCTTT. Protein product: CASSQETREGAFF.

This clonotype was found a few times. The V and J genes are TRBV6-1 and TRBJ2-3, with D maybe TRBD1 (6 bases). The CDR3 runs to 15 residues. Germline values: CDR1 MNHNS, CDR2 SASEGT. The V gene lost 8 bases and the J gene lost 6 bases, with 21 bases spanning the gap. The chain's CDR3 is CASCQLWGQGDTQYF. The CDR3 coding sequence is TGTGCCAGCTGCCAATTGTGGGGTCAGGGGGATACGCAGTATTTT.

The sample holds a few counts of this clonotype. This chain joins TRBV12-3 or TRBV12-4 and TRBJ2-1, with D possibly TRBD2 on 7 matching bases. The CDR3 has 16 residues. Deletions cut 5 bases from V and 4 bases from J, with 18 bases between. The CDR3 DNA follows: TGTGCCAGCAGTCTCCAGGGGAGGGTTCAGTACAATGAGCAGTTCTTC. Translating it yields CASSLQGRVQYNEQFF.

This clonotype has just a few counts. The chain recombines TRBV6-2 or TRBV6-3 with TRBJ2-5; D perhaps matches TRBD2 (5 bases). Germline V CDR1 and CDR2: MNHEY, SVGEGT. This CDR3 comprises 13 residues. The ends were cut back, 6 bases at V and 5 bases at J, with 13 bases in the middle. The CDR3 loop reads CASRTPGSETQYF. Written as DNA, the CDR3 is TGTGCCAGCAGAACACCGGGATCGGAGACCCAGTACTTC.

This clonotype was detected only a few times. The gene calls are TRBV28 and TRBJ2-7; the match to TRBD2 covers 9 bases. Germline CDR1 MDHEN, CDR2 SYDVKM. The CDR3 consists of 14 residues. V was pared by 7 bases and J by 1 base, with 5 bases of the junction left unmatched. CDR3 DNA sequence: TGTGCCAGCATATCTAGCGGGAAGTCCTACGAGCAGTACTTC. The encoded protein is CASISSGKSYEQYF.

V is TRBV20-1 and J is TRBJ2-1; 8 positions match TRBD2. Germline trimming cut 8 bases from V and 2 bases from J; bases unmatched to any gene: 17. From germline, CDR1 is DFQATT and CDR2 SNEGSKA (reference sequence). The CDR3 runs 17 residues. DNA of the CDR3: TGCAGTACTTACCCAGCGGGAGCGCTGTCCCCCTACAATGAGCAGTTCTTC. Its protein is CSTYPAGALSPYNEQFF.

The genes are TRBV19 and TRBJ2-3; D uncertain. Trimming left V 1 base short and J 5 bases short, with 10 bases between. The CDR3 is 14 amino acids. In germline, CDR1 is LNHDA, CDR2 SQIVND (reference sequence). The CDR3 DNA sequence: TGTGCCAGTAGTATAGCCCACTTAGGAGATACGCAGTATTTT. This codes for CASSIAHLGDTQYF.

V and J are TRBV5-1 and TRBJ2-7; D may be TRBD2 (6 bases). Between the trimmed V and J ends, which lost 3 bases and 4 bases, there was a span of 11 bases. Germline CDR1 and CDR2: SGHRS and YFSETQ. The CDR3 loop spans 13 amino acids. The chain's CDR3 is CASSYGSEYEQYF. Here the CDR3 DNA reads TGCGCCAGCAGCTACGGGAGTGAGTACGAGCAGTACTTC.

This clonotype was seen more than once but under ten times. The rearrangement joins TRBV27 to TRBJ2-5; D is possibly TRBD1 (5 bases). V was pared by 3 bases and J by 2 bases, with 7 bases between. This CDR3 spans 13 amino acids. Looked up from germline, CDR1 is MNHEY and CDR2 is SMNVEV (reference sequence). The CDR3 bases are TGTGCCAGCAGTTTGACAGCGCAAGAGACCCAGTACTTC. Translation gives CASSLTAQETQYF.

This clonotype was counted only a few times. The genes are TRBV20-1 and TRBJ2-5; tentative D call: TRBD2 (7 bases). Germline values: CDR1 DFQATT, CDR2 SNEGSKA (reference sequence). V dropped 4 bases and J dropped 5 bases, with 14 bases sitting between them. The CDR3 loop spans 13 amino acids. The CDR3 DNA reads as TGCAGTGCTAAGGGGGGGGCAGAGGAGACCCAGTACTTC. It encodes CSAKGGAEETQYF.

The V gene is TRBV7-9, the J gene TRBJ2-5; 10 bases match TRBD2. Germline CDR1 reads SEHNR; CDR2 reads FQNEAQ (reference sequence). There are 18 residues in the CDR3. The junction had 10 bases not matched to a gene; V was cut back by 1 base and J by 2 bases. DNA of the CDR3: TGTGCCAGCAGCTTAGTTAAGCGGCTAGCGGGGGATCAAGAGACCCAGTACTTC. Translated, it gives CASSLVKRLAGDQETQYF.

The J gene is TRBJ1-2, the V gene TRBV7-9; D may be TRBD1 (5 bases). CDR1 is SEHNR and CDR2 is FQNEAQ in the germline V gene (reference sequence). Deletions cut 5 bases from V and 3 bases from J, with 10 bases between. The CDR3 covers 13 residues. CDR3 nucleotides: TGTGCCAGCAGCCGATGGGGGTACTATGGCTACACCTTC. Protein product: CASSRWGYYGYTF.

This chain joins TRBV20-1 and TRBJ1-2; TRBD1 matches 8 bases. J lost 6 bases, V lost 5 bases, and 8 bases had no gene match. Germline loops: CDR1 DFQATT, CDR2 SNEGSKA (reference sequence). The CDR3 extends over 13 amino acids. CDR3 sequence: CSAPSYRGDGYTF. The CDR3 coding sequence is TGCAGTGCTCCTTCCTACAGGGGGGATGGCTACACCTTC.

The J gene is TRBJ1-2, the V gene TRBV4-3, with unresolved D. CDR1 is LGHNA and CDR2 is YSLEER in the germline V gene. The CDR3 covers 13 residues. Between the trimmed V and J ends, which lost 0 bases and 6 bases, there was a span of 8 bases. The CDR3 DNA reads TGCGCCAGCAGCCAAGACCGGGGAAATGGCTACACCTTC. This encodes CASSQDRGNGYTF.

This clonotype was detected a few times. V gene TRBV25-1 combines with J gene TRBJ2-7, with D perhaps matching TRBD1 (6 bases). The CDR3 covers 12 residues. V was trimmed by 7 bases and J by 1 base, leaving 8 bases between them. Germline CDR1 MGHDK, CDR2 SYGVNS. In nucleotides, the CDR3 is TGTGCCAGCACTCAGGGGTCCTACGAGCAGTACTTC. This encodes CASTQGSYEQYF.

This clonotype occurred a few times. The chain joins TRBV24-1 to TRBJ2-3, with D hard to call. V was trimmed by 0 bases and J by 1 base, leaving 4 bases between them. Germline lookup yields CDR1 KGHDR and CDR2 SFDVKD. This CDR3 has 14 amino acids. The CDR3 DNA reads as TGTGCCACCAGTGATTTGATGGGCACAGATACGCAGTATTTT. It translates to CATSDLMGTDTQYF.

The chain employs TRBV14 and TRBJ2-1; the match to TRBD2 covers 12 bases. The germline V gene has CDR1 SGHDN and CDR2 FVKESK. After removal of 2 bases from V and 8 bases from J, the junction contained 4 bases not matched to a gene. The length of the CDR3 is 15 residues. The CDR3 DNA reads TGTGCCAGCAGCCAACTAGCGGGAGGGTTGGATGAGCAGTTCTTC. Translation: CASSQLAGGLDEQFF.

The chain has TRBV5-1 and TRBJ2-5; 13 bases align to TRBD2. Gene TRBJ2-7 matches the end of the DNA better, so the J call may be wrong. The germline V gene encodes CDR1 SGHRS and CDR2 YFSETQ. This CDR3 comprises 17 residues. The CDR3 sequence: CASSLGLAGGGRHEQYF. CDR3 in DNA: TGCGCCAGCAGCTTGGGACTAGCGGGAGGAGGAAGGCACGAGCAGTACTTC.

The rearrangement uses TRBV4-3 and TRBJ2-2; no definite D call. Germline assignment: CDR1 LGHNA and CDR2 YSLEER. This CDR3 contains 13 residues. The V end was cut by 4 bases, the J end by 6 bases, with 9 bases between. The CDR3 sequence is CASSPSYPGELFF. The CDR3 region has the DNA TGCGCCAGCAGCCCGTCGTACCCCGGGGAGCTGTTTTTT.

This clonotype has just a few counts. The chain recombines TRBV4-2 with TRBJ2-7, with 10 bases fitting TRBD2. CDR1 and CDR2 from the germline V gene are LGHNA and YNFKEQ. J was trimmed by 0 bases and V by 0 bases; bases with no gene match: 8. CDR3 length equals 18 residues. CDR3 bases: TGTGCCAGCAGCCAAGATAACCCGACTAGCGGGTCCTCCTACGAGCAGTACTTC. As protein: CASSQDNPTSGSSYEQYF.

The chain has TRBV4-1 and TRBJ2-5, with unresolved D. The DNA end favors TRBJ2-7, so the J call may be wrong. This CDR3 has 13 amino acids. Germline lookup yields CDR1 MGHRA and CDR2 YSYEKL. In DNA, the CDR3 is TGCGCCAGCAGCCAAGAAAGATTCTACGAGCAGTACTTC. It codes for CASSQERFYEQYF.

With regard to this clonotype: An end of the junction does not agree with germline; a read error may underlie this. The chain combines TRBV28 with TRBJ2-2, with D possibly matching TRBD2 (5 bases). Germline loops: CDR1 MDHEN, CDR2 SYDVKM. The CDR3 loop spans 16 amino acids. Here the CDR3 DNA reads TGTGCCGGCAGTTTCCATCCCGGGGAAGGCACCGGGGAGCTGTTTTTT. Residues: CAGSFHPGEGTGELFF. The full variable domain, with the rest looked up from reference TRBV28 and TRBJ2-2, is DVKVTQSSRYLVKRTGEKVFLECVQDMDHENMFWYRQDPGLGLRLIYFSYDVKMKEKGDIPEGYSVSREKKERFSLILESASTNQTSMYLCAGSFHPGEGTGELFFGEGSRLTVL.